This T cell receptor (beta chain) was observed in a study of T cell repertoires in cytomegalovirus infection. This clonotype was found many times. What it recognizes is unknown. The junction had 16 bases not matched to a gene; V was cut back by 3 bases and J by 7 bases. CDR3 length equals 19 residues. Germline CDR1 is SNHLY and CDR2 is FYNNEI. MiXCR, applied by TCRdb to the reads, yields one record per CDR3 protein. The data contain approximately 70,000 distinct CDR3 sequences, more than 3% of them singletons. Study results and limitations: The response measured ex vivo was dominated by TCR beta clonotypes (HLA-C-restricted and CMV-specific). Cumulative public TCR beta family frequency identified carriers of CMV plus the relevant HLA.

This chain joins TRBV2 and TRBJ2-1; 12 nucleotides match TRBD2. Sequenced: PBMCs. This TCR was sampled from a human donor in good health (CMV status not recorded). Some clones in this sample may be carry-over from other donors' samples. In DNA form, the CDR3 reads TGTGCCAGCAGTGATGGGGTGTGGGGAACTAGCGGGGGGATGAATGAGCAGTTCTTC. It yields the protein CASSDGVWGTSGGMNEQFF.